The 18 T cell receptor beta chains reported below all come from one sample, sequenced in a study of ipilimumab plus nivolumab after autologous stem cell transplantation. TCRdb keeps only in-frame clones here, not all; method: immunoSEQ multiplex PCR. The profile shows some 43,000 clones, 70% to 90% of them singletons. The source was PBMCs, collected in a trial of ipilimumab plus nivolumab as post-transplant consolidation. These receptors all stem from a male donor with multiple myeloma.

The chain couples TRBV5-1 to TRBJ2-5; D uncertain. CDR1 SGHRS and CDR2 YFSETQ come from the germline V gene. The CDR3 extends over 12 amino acids. Deletions cut 4 bases from V and 4 bases from J, with 8 bases between. The CDR3 sequence is CASSPTRETQYF. The CDR3 nucleotides read TGCGCCAGCAGCCCCACCCGAGAGACCCAGTACTTC.

This chain uses TRBV9 with TRBJ2-5; maybe TRBD2 (5 bases). From germline, CDR1 is SGDLS and CDR2 YYNGEE. With 1 base removed from V and 5 bases from J, the gap between germline ends came to 12 bases. The CDR3 is 14 amino acids. The CDR3 DNA reads as TGTGCCAGCAGCGTACTGTCCCTAGCTGAGACCCAGTACTTC. Translating gives CASSVLSLAETQYF.

The chain couples TRBV18 to TRBJ1-1; possible D gene TRBD1, 5 bases. Per germline, CDR1 KGHSH and CDR2 LQKENI. Trimming took 3 bases from V and 7 from J, leaving 12 bases between them. The CDR3 runs to 13 residues. For the CDR3, the DNA is TGTGCCAGCTCACCCGGAAGGGGAGGTGAAGCTTTCTTT. Amino acids: CASSPGRGGEAFF.

As DNA, the CDR3 is TGCGCCAGCAGCCCGGACAGTCCCTACACTGAAGCTTTCTTT. Translating gives CASSPDSPYTEAFF. V and J are TRBV5-1 and TRBJ1-1, with a possible D match to TRBD1 (6 bases). CDR1 and CDR2 from the germline V gene are SGHRS and YFSETQ. The CDR3 has 14 residues. V shed 4 bases and J shed 3 bases, with 13 bases lying between them. The entire variable domain, with the rest obtained from reference TRBV5-1 and TRBJ1-1, is as follows: KAGVTQTPRYLIKTRGQQVTLSCSPISGHRSVSWYQQTPGQGLQFLFEYFSETQRNKGNFPGRFSGRQFSNSRSEMNVSTLELGDSALYLCASSPDSPYTEAFFGQGTRLTVV.

This rearrangement joins TRBV5-1 to TRBJ2-2; a possible D gene is TRBD1 (7 bases). This CDR3 region has 15 residues. CDR1 SGHRS and CDR2 YFSETQ come from the germline V gene. V was clipped by 4 bases and J by 5 bases, with 15 bases between them. As DNA, the CDR3 is TGCGCCAGCAGCCCGGGGGACAGCTGGACCGGGGAGCTGTTTTTT. Its protein is CASSPGDSWTGELFF. The full variable domain, rest sourced from reference TRBV5-1 and TRBJ2-2, is KAGVTQTPRYLIKTRGQQVTLSCSPISGHRSVSWYQQTPGQGLQFLFEYFSETQRNKGNFPGRFSGRQFSNSRSEMNVSTLELGDSALYLCASSPGDSWTGELFFGEGSRLTVL.

The chain is built from TRBV6-1 and TRBJ1-3; TRBD1 might be the D (5 bases). Germline assignment: CDR1 MNHNS and CDR2 SASEGT. V dropped 6 bases and J dropped 7 bases, with 10 bases sitting between them. CDR3 length: 12 residues. The DNA of the CDR3 is TGTGCCAGCAGCCCCCGGGGCAACACCATATATTTT. Translation: CASSPRGNTIYF.

This chain links TRBV6-6 with TRBJ1-2; D unresolved. The CDR3 spans 14 residues. Germline V CDR1 and CDR2: MNHNY, SVGAGI (reference sequence). The V end was cut by 7 bases, the J end by 7 bases, with 19 bases between. DNA for the CDR3: TGTGCCAGCACGCCCCTCCGACGCCAGAGTGGCTACACCTTC. Protein sequence: CASTPLRRQSGYTF.

This clone was counted once. This rearrangement joins TRBV5-1 to TRBJ2-7, with 8 bases fitting TRBD1. The CDR3 consists of 14 residues. Germline lookup yields CDR1 SGHRS and CDR2 YFSETQ. Unmatched junction bases numbered 4, after V lost 4 bases and J lost 1 base. The CDR3 DNA reads as TGCGCCAGCAGCCCCGACAGGGGATCCTACGAGCAGTACTTC. Translating gives CASSPDRGSYEQYF.

This chain joins TRBV4-1 and TRBJ2-7; D is possibly TRBD1 or TRBD2 (5 bases each). This CDR3 comprises 12 residues. Germline CDR1 is MGHRA and CDR2 is YSYEKL. Trimming removed 4 bases at V and 3 bases at J, with 7 bases between. The CDR3 nucleotides read TGCGCCAGCAGCCGGGACCTCTACGAGCAGTACTTC. This gives the protein CASSRDLYEQYF.

V gene TRBV18 combines with J gene TRBJ2-1, with TRBD2 identical over 7 bases. The CDR3 is 17 amino acids. The ends lost 0 bases at V and 2 bases at J; junction bases unmatched: 7. Germline V gene data show CDR1 as KGHSH and CDR2 as LQKENI. The CDR3 DNA reads TGTGCCAGCTCACCACCTGGCGGGAGTTCCACCTACAATGAGCAGTTCTTC. This sequence encodes CASSPPGGSSTYNEQFF. The whole variable domain, remainder taken from reference TRBV18 and TRBJ2-1, is NAGVMQNPRHLVRRRGQEARLRCSPMKGHSHVYWYRQLPEEGLKFMVYLQKENIIDESGMPKERFSAEFPKEGPSILRIQQVVRGDSAAYFCASSPPGGSSTYNEQFFGPGTRLTVL.

The V call is TRBV6-1, the J call TRBJ1-2, with a possible D match to TRBD1 (5 bases). The CDR3 totals 15 residues. Trimming removed 0 bases at V and 9 bases at J, with 17 bases between. Looked up from germline, CDR1 is MNHNS and CDR2 is SASEGT. The CDR3 DNA is TGTGCCAGCAGTGAAGCGCTTCGGGGTACAGGTCGCTACACCTTC. Translation: CASSEALRGTGRYTF.

The gene calls are TRBV10-3 and TRBJ1-6; D perhaps matches TRBD1 (6 bases). The V end lost 2 bases, the J end lost 0 bases, and 8 bases lay between the germline ends. The CDR3 covers 16 residues. CDR1 and CDR2 from the germline V gene are ENHRY and SYGVKD. CDR3 region: CAISERGGSYNSPLHF. The CDR3, as DNA: TGTGCCATCAGTGAGAGAGGGGGCTCCTATAATTCACCCCTCCACTTT.

The chain has TRBV6-6 and TRBJ2-7; the match to TRBD2 covers 8 bases. The length of the CDR3 is 14 residues. Germline values: CDR1 MNHNY, CDR2 SVGAGI (reference sequence). Trimming cost V 6 bases and J 2 bases; bases outside gene matches: 6. The CDR3 coding sequence is TGTGCCAGCAGCCGGGGGGGACGGACCTACGAGCAGTACTTC. It codes for CASSRGGRTYEQYF.

The CDR3 is CASSPSGDTDTQYF. CDR3 nucleotides: TGTGCCAGCAGCCCCTCAGGGGACACAGATACGCAGTATTTT. The genes are TRBV7-3 and TRBJ2-3, with D perhaps matching TRBD1 (6 bases). This CDR3 is 14 amino acids long. With 5 bases removed from V and 2 bases from J, the gap between germline ends came to 11 bases. CDR1 is SGHTA and CDR2 is FQGTGA in the germline V gene.

The chain couples TRBV11-2 to TRBJ2-7, with no clear D. The CDR3 covers 13 residues. Per the germline V gene, CDR1 is SGHAT and CDR2 is FQNNGV. Trimming shortened V by 2 bases and J by 3 bases, and 8 bases separated the two germline ends. CDR3 bases: TGTGCCAGCAGCTTAAGTACGGGCTACGAGCAGTACTTC. Residues: CASSLSTGYEQYF.

This clone was observed a handful of times. The CDR3 loop is CASSSDRAEAFF. DNA of the CDR3: TGTGCCAGCAGCTCCGACAGGGCTGAAGCTTTCTTT. The rearrangement links TRBV11-2 to TRBJ1-1; 7 bases fit TRBD1. Trimming at V came to 4 bases and at J to 6 bases, leaving 2 bases not matched to a gene. Germline CDR1 SGHAT, CDR2 FQNNGV. There are 12 residues in the CDR3.

The V call is TRBV4-3, the J call TRBJ2-3; 12 bases map to TRBD2. V lost 4 bases to trimming and J lost 6 bases; unmatched junction nucleotides: 11. The CDR3 runs to 17 residues. Germline V gene sequence: CDR1 LGHNA, CDR2 YSLEER. CDR3 amino acids: CASSRLTSGGSADTQYF. In nucleotides, the CDR3 is TGCGCCAGCAGCCGACTGACTAGCGGGGGATCGGCGGATACGCAGTATTTT.

This rearrangement joins TRBV9 to TRBJ2-1; D uncertain. The V end lost 0 bases, the J end lost 0 bases, and 4 bases lay between the germline ends. Germline loops: CDR1 SGDLS, CDR2 YYNGEE. There are 14 residues in the CDR3. As DNA, the CDR3 is TGTGCCAGCAGCGTAGGAAGCTCCTACAATGAGCAGTTCTTC. It codes for CASSVGSSYNEQFF.